This T cell receptor beta chain was sequenced for a study of T-cell reconstitution after alpha-beta-depleted transplantation in children. Many counts were recorded for this clonotype. This sample's TCRbeta library carried unique molecular identifier barcodes. TCRdb re-analysed the PCR reads in MiXCR, keeping a single row per CDR3 protein. The repertoire holds approximately 340,000 distinct CDR3 sequences, with 9% to 12% as singletons. J gave up 6 bases and V 4 bases, and 9 bases lay outside the gene matches. The length of the CDR3 is 14 residues. Germline V gene lookup returns CDR1 SGHRS and CDR2 YFSETQ.

This sample comprised PBMCs from the stem cell graft donor, obtained from the stem cell graft. This chain connects TRBV5-1 to TRBJ1-2; 7 bases align to TRBD1. The source of this sequence is a human donor who donated a stem cell graft to a child with acute lymphoblastic leukemia. CDR3 DNA sequence: TGCGCCAGCAGCGTCGACAGGGTCGACAATGGCTACACCTTC. Encoded protein: CASSVDRVDNGYTF.